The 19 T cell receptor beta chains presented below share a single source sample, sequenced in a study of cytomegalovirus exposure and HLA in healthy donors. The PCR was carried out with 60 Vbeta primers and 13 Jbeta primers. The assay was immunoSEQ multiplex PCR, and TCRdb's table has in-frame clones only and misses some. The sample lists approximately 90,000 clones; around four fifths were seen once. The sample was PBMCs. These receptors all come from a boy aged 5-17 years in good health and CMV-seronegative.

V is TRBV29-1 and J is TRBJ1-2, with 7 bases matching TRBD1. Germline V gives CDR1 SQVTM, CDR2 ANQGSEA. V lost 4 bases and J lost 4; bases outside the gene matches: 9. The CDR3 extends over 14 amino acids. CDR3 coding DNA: TGCAGCGTTGGAGAAAGGGACAGAGGCTATGGCTACACCTTC. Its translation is CSVGERDRGYGYTF.

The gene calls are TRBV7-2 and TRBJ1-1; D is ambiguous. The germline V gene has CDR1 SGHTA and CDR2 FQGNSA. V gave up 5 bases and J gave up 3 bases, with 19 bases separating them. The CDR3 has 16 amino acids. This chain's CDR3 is CASSQTLTGIHTEAFF. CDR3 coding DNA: TGTGCCAGCAGCCAAACCTTAACGGGGATTCACACTGAAGCTTTCTTT.

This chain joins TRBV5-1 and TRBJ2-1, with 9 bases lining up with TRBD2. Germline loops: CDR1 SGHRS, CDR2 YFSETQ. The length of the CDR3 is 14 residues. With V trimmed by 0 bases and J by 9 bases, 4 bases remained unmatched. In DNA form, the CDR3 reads TGCGCCAGCAGCTTGGGAGGGACTAGCCGTGAGCAGTTCTTC. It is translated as CASSLGGTSREQFF.

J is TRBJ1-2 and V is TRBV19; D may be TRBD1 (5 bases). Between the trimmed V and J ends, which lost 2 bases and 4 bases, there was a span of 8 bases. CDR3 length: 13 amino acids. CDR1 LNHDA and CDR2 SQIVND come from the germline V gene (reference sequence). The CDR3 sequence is CASSIQGGYGYTF. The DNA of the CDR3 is TGTGCCAGTAGTATACAGGGCGGCTATGGCTACACCTTC.

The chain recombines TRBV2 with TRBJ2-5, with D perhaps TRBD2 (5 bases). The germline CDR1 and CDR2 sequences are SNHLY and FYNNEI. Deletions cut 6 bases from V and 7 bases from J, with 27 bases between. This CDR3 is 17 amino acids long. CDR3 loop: CASRVALAEADWGTQYF. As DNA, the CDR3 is TGTGCCAGCAGGGTTGCCCTAGCCGAGGCAGATTGGGGGACCCAGTACTTC.

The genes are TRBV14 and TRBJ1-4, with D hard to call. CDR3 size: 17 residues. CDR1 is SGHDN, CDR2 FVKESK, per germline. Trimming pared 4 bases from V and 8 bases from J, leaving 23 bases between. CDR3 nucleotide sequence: TGTGCCAGCAGCCGACAAAAAACGGCGGCGGGGTACGAAAAACTGTTTTTT. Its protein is CASSRQKTAAGYEKLFF.

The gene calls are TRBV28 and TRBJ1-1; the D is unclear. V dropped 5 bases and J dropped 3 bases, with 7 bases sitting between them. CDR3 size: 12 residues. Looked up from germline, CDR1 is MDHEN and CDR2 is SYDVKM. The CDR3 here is CASSPPDTEAFF. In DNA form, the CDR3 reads TGTGCCAGCAGTCCTCCGGACACTGAAGCTTTCTTT.

CDR3 protein: CASSVQGTETQYF. CDR3 DNA sequence: TGTGCCAGCAGCGTACAGGGAACCGAGACGCAGTATTTT. The chain has TRBV6-1 and TRBJ2-3, with D possibly matching TRBD1 (6 bases). This CDR3 has 13 residues. The V and J ends lost 6 bases and 9 bases respectively, with 16 bases between them. In germline, CDR1 is MNHNS, CDR2 SASEGT.

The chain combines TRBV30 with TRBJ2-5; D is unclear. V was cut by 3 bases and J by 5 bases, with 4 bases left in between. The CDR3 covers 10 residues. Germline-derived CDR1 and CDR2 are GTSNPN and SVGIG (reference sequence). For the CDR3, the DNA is TGTGCCTGGAGCGTGGAGACCCAGTACTTC. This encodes CAWSVETQYF.

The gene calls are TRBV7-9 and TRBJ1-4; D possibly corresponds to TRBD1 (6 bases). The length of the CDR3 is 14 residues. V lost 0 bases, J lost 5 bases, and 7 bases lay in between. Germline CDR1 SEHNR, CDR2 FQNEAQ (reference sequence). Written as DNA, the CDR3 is TGTGCCAGCAGCTTAGCTGGGGGCAATGAAAAACTGTTTTTT. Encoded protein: CASSLAGGNEKLFF.

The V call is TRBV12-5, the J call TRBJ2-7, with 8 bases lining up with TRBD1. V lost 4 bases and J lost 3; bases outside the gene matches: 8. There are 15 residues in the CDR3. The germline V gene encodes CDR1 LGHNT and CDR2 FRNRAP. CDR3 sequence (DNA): TGTGCTAGTGGTTGGGTCCGAGACAGGGGCTACGAGCAGTACTTC. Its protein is CASGWVRDRGYEQYF.

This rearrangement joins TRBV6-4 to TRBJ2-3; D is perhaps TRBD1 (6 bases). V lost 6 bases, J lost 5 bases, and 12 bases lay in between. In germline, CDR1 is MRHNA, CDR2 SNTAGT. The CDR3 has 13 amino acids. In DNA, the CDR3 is TGTGCCAGCAGAAACAGGGTTGGAGATACGCAGTATTTT. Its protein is CASRNRVGDTQYF.

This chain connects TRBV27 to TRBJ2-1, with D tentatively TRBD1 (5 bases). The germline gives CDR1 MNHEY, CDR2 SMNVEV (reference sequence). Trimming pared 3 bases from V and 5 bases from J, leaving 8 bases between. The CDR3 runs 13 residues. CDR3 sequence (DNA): TGTGCCAGCAGTTTGTCAGGGAACAATGAGCAGTTCTTC. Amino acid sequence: CASSLSGNNEQFF.

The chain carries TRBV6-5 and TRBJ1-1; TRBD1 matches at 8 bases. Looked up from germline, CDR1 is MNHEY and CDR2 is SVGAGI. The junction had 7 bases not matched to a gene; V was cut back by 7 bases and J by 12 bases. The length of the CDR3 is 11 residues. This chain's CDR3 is CASTRQGWTFF. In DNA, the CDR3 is TGTGCCAGCACCAGACAGGGGTGGACTTTCTTT.

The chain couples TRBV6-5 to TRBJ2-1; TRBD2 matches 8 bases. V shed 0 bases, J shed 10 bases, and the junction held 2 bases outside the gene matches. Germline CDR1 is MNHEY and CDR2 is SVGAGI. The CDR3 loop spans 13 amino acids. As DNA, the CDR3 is TGTGCCAGCAGTTACTCGAAGCGGGAGGAGCAGTTCTTC. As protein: CASSYSKREEQFF.

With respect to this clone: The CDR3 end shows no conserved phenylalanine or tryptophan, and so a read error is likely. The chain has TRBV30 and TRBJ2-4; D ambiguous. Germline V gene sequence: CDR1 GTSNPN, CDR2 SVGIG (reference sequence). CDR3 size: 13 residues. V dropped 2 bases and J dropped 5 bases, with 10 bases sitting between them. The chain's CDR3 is CAWSRLYENIQYV. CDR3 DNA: TGTGCCTGGAGTCGTCTTTACGAAAACATTCAGTACGTC.

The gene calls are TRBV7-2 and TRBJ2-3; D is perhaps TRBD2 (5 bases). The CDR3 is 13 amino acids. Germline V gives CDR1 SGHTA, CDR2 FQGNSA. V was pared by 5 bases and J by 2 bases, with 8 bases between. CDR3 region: CASSPGITDTQYF. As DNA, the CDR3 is TGTGCCAGCAGCCCCGGGATCACAGATACGCAGTATTTT.

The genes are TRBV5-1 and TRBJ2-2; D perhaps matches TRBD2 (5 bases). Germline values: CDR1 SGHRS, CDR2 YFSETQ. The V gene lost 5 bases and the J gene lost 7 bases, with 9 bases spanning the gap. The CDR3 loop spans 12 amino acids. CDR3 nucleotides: TGCGCCAGCAGGAGGGCCGTCGGGGAGCTGTTTTTT. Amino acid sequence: CASRRAVGELFF.

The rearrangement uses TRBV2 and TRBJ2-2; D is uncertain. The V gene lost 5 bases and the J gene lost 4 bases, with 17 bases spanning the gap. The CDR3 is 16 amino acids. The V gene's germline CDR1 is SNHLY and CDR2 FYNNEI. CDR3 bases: TGTGCCAGCAGTATTTTGATCAAACCGGGCACCGGGGAGCTGTTTTTT. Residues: CASSILIKPGTGELFF.